One and the same sample provided the 18 T cell receptor beta chains below, sequenced in a study of cytomegalovirus exposure and HLA in healthy donors. With 60 Vbeta and 13 Jbeta primers, the PCR was carried out. Only in-frame clones appear in the TCRdb table, and some are missing; sequencing was by immunoSEQ multiplex PCR. The table includes about 120,000 clones, about 79% detected once. The sequenced sample was PBMCs. All receptors derive from a woman between 50 and 59 years old in good health and CMV-seronegative.

The chain recombines TRBV6-1 with TRBJ1-1; tentative D call: TRBD1 (5 bases). The CDR3 is 14 amino acids. V was clipped by 6 bases and J by 4 bases, with 15 bases between them. Germline CDR1 and CDR2: MNHNS and SASEGT. This CDR3 is CASSAPRESTEAFF. The DNA of the CDR3 is TGTGCCAGCAGCGCGCCCAGGGAAAGCACTGAAGCTTTCTTT.

The V gene is TRBV7-2, the J gene TRBJ1-2; 8 nucleotides agree with TRBD1. Germline-derived CDR1 and CDR2 are SGHTA and FQGNSA. The CDR3 sequence is 16 residues long. After removal of 1 base from V and 4 bases from J, the junction contained 8 bases not matched to a gene. CDR3 amino acids: CASSLGTGQGGYGYTF. In DNA, the CDR3 is TGTGCCAGCAGCTTAGGAACCGGACAGGGTGGCTATGGCTACACCTTC.

The chain is built from TRBV30 and TRBJ2-7; D is perhaps TRBD1 (7 bases). Germline CDR1 and CDR2: GTSNPN and SVGIG (reference sequence). The CDR3 runs to 15 residues. V lost 0 bases to trimming and J lost 2 bases, with 14 bases between them. CDR3 coding DNA: TGTGCCTGGAGTGTACCGACAGGGACTCCCTACGAGCAGTACTTC. Translation gives CAWSVPTGTPYEQYF.

This chain connects TRBV6-1 to TRBJ1-5; the D gene is possibly TRBD1 (6 bases). Trimming took off 7 bases at V and 7 bases at J, with 17 bases between the two ends. The CDR3 runs to 14 residues. The germline V gene has CDR1 MNHNS and CDR2 SASEGT. As DNA, the CDR3 is TGTGCCAGCAACCGGGGGGCCGCGGGCCAGCCCCAGCATTTT. Translated: CASNRGAAGQPQHF.

For this clone: A read error may produce the germline difference seen at one junction end. This chain joins TRBV7-9 and TRBJ1-1; maybe TRBD1 (5 bases). CDR3 size: 15 residues. CDR1 SEHNR and CDR2 FQNEAQ come from the germline V gene (reference sequence). The DNA for the CDR3 is TGTTCCAGCAGCTCCGGATGGGGGGAGAACACTGAAGCTTTCTTT. Amino acids: CSSSSGWGENTEAFF.

This rearrangement joins TRBV20-1 to TRBJ2-1; 7 nucleotides match TRBD2. The ends lost 6 bases at V and 8 bases at J; junction bases unmatched: 4. This CDR3 is built from 11 residues. Per germline, CDR1 DFQATT and CDR2 SNEGSKA (reference sequence). CDR3 protein: CSAGRKDEQFF. CDR3 DNA: TGCAGTGCCGGGAGGAAGGATGAGCAGTTCTTC.

The V gene is TRBV7-2, the J gene TRBJ1-5, with D perhaps TRBD1 (6 bases). Germline lookup yields CDR1 SGHTA and CDR2 FQGNSA. This CDR3 is 13 amino acids long. Deletions cut 1 base from V and 5 bases from J, with 6 bases between. The CDR3 protein is CASSLGGHQPQHF. In DNA form, the CDR3 reads TGTGCCAGCAGCTTAGGGGGGCATCAGCCCCAGCATTTT.

This rearrangement joins TRBV28 to TRBJ1-5; no reliable D call. The CDR3 length is 18 residues. Germline CDR1 MDHEN, CDR2 SYDVKM. Trimming removed 2 bases at V and 0 bases at J, with 17 bases between. CDR3 sequence reads: CASSLRAGRKNSNQPQHF. In DNA form, the CDR3 reads TGTGCCAGCAGTTTACGGGCGGGAAGAAAGAATAGCAATCAGCCCCAGCATTTT.

The chain combines TRBV19 with TRBJ1-1, with 9 bases fitting TRBD1. CDR3 length: 14 residues. J lost 5 bases, V lost 7 bases, and 8 bases had no gene match. Germline V gene sequence: CDR1 LNHDA, CDR2 SQIVND (reference sequence). The CDR3 DNA is TGTGCCAGTACCCCGGGACAGGGTCGGACTGAAGCTTTCTTT. Protein: CASTPGQGRTEAFF. Looking up the rest from reference TRBV19 and TRBJ1-1 gives the full variable domain: DGGITQSPKYLFRKEGQNVTLSCEQNLNHDAMYWYRQDPGQGLRLIYYSQIVNDFQKGDIAEGYSVSREKKESFPLTVTSAQKNPTAFYLCASTPGQGRTEAFFGQGTRLTVV.

The CDR3 nucleotides read TGTGCCAGCAGCCCGGGGTCTCAGGCGAGGGAGACCCAGTACTTC. As protein: CASSPGSQARETQYF. The V gene is TRBV7-2, the J gene TRBJ2-5; D perhaps matches TRBD2 (5 bases). The germline gives CDR1 SGHTA, CDR2 FQGNSA. V lost 5 bases and J lost 5, with 18 bases in between. The CDR3 covers 15 residues.

The CDR3 protein is CASSPQPPGTGYTGELFF. CDR3 DNA: TGTGCCAGCAGTCCGCAACCTCCTGGGACAGGTTACACCGGGGAGCTGTTTTTT. This rearrangement joins TRBV28 to TRBJ2-2; TRBD1 agrees at 8 bases. The V and J ends lost 5 bases and 3 bases, in that order; junction bases with no gene match: 14. CDR3 length: 18 amino acids. Germline V gene sequence: CDR1 MDHEN, CDR2 SYDVKM. Based on the CDR3 plus reference TRBV28 and TRBJ2-2, the full variable domain is DVKVTQSSRYLVKRTGEKVFLECVQDMDHENMFWYRQDPGLGLRLIYFSYDVKMKEKGDIPEGYSVSREKKERFSLILESASTNQTSMYLCASSPQPPGTGYTGELFFGEGSRLTVL.

This chain joins TRBV6-5 and TRBJ2-1, with 8 nucleotides matching TRBD1. Germline-derived CDR1 and CDR2 are MNHEY and SVGAGI. This CDR3 is built from 14 residues. The ends lost 7 bases at V and 6 bases at J; junction bases unmatched: 8. CDR3 protein: CASTPDRAFNEQFF. CDR3 in DNA: TGTGCCAGCACCCCGGACAGGGCGTTCAATGAGCAGTTCTTC.

The chain combines TRBV19 with TRBJ1-5, with no clear D. This CDR3 is 15 amino acids long. With 3 bases removed from V and 6 bases from J, the gap between germline ends came to 15 bases. The germline V gene encodes CDR1 LNHDA and CDR2 SQIVND (reference sequence). The CDR3 loop is CASSIRSGVAQPQHF. CDR3 coding DNA: TGTGCCAGTAGTATTCGATCCGGGGTGGCTCAGCCCCAGCATTTT. Full variable domain (rest looked up from reference TRBV19 and TRBJ1-5): DGGITQSPKYLFRKEGQNVTLSCEQNLNHDAMYWYRQDPGQGLRLIYYSQIVNDFQKGDIAEGYSVSREKKESFPLTVTSAQKNPTAFYLCASSIRSGVAQPQHFGDGTRLSIL.

This chain connects TRBV30 to TRBJ2-1; no clear D. The CDR3 is 12 amino acids. Trimming cost V 2 bases and J 12 bases, with 14 bases left between them. The germline gives CDR1 GTSNPN, CDR2 SVGIG (reference sequence). CDR3 coding DNA: TGTGCCTGGAGTCAAAGACCCGACTGGCAGTTCTTC. Protein sequence: CAWSQRPDWQFF. Looking up the rest from reference TRBV30 and TRBJ2-1 gives the full variable domain: SQTIHQWPATLVQPVGSPLSLECTVEGTSNPNLYWYRQAAGRGLQLLFYSVGIGQISSEVPQNLSASRPQDRQFILSSKKLLLSDSGFYLCAWSQRPDWQFFGPGTRLTVL.

The V and J genes are TRBV27 and TRBJ2-5; 10 nucleotides match TRBD2. V was clipped by 3 bases and J by 9 bases; unmatched bases: 10. The CDR3 contains 15 residues. Germline assignment: CDR1 MNHEY and CDR2 SMNVEV (reference sequence). CDR3 bases: TGTGCCAGCAGTTTTCGGGGACTAGCGCCCTGGGCCCAGTACTTC. Its translation is CASSFRGLAPWAQYF.

The CDR3: CASSTGTGWDYNEQFF. CDR3 bases: TGTGCCAGCAGCACTGGGACAGGGTGGGACTACAATGAGCAGTTCTTC. The chain employs TRBV5-6 and TRBJ2-1; 9 bases align to TRBD1. V gave up 4 bases and J gave up 3 bases; unmatched junction bases: 8. The CDR3 is 16 residues long. The germline V gene has CDR1 SGHDT and CDR2 YYEEEE.

The sample holds one count of this clone. The chain joins TRBV11-2 to TRBJ2-1; TRBD2 agrees at 11 bases. CDR3 length: 15 amino acids. Germline assignment: CDR1 SGHAT and CDR2 FQNNGV. Trimming cost V 2 bases and J 4 bases; bases outside gene matches: 1. The CDR3 region has the DNA TGTGCCAGCAGCTTATGGACTAGCGGGTACAATGAGCAGTTCTTC. Encoded protein: CASSLWTSGYNEQFF.

CDR3 DNA: TGTGCCAGCAGCTCGTCACGGGGAGCCACTAATGAAAAACTGTTTTTT. Protein product: CASSSSRGATNEKLFF. The chain links TRBV28 to TRBJ1-4; D is uncertain. CDR3 length: 16 residues. Germline CDR1 MDHEN, CDR2 SYDVKM. The V gene lost 6 bases and the J gene lost 2 bases, with 16 bases spanning the gap.